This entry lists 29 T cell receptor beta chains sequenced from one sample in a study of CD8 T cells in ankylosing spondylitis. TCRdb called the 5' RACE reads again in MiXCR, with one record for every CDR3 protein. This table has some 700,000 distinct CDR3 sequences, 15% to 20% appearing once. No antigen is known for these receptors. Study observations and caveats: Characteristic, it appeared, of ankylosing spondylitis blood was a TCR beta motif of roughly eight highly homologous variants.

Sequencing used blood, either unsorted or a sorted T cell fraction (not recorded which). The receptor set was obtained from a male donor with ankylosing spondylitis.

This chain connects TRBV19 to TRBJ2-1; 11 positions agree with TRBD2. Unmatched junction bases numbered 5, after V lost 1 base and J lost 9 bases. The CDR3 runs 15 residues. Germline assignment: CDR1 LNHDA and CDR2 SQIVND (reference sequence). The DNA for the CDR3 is TGTGCCAGTAGTATAGGACTAGCGGGGTATAGTGAGCAGTTCTTC. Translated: CASSIGLAGYSEQFF.

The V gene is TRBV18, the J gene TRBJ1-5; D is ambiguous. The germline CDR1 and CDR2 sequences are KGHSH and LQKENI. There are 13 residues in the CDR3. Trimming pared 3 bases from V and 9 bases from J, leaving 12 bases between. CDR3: CASSPTGFGPQHF. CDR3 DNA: TGTGCCAGCTCACCGACGGGTTTTGGGCCCCAGCATTTT.

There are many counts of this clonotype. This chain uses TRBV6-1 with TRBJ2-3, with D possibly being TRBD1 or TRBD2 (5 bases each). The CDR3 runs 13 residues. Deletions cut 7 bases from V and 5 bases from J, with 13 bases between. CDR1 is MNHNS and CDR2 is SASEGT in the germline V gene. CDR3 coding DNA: TGTGCCAGCACTCGGTTGGGGGTAGATACGCAGTATTTT. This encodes CASTRLGVDTQYF.

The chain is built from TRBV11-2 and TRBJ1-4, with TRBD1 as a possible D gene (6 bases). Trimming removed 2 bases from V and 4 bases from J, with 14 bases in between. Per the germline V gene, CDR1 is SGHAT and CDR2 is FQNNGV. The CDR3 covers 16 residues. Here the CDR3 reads CASSLTRTANNEKLFF. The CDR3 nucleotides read TGTGCCAGCAGCTTAACTCGGACAGCCAATAATGAAAAACTGTTTTTT.

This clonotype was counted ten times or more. For the CDR3, the DNA is TGCGCCAGCAGCCAGTACGACAGGGAGAGCGAGCAGTACTTC. This encodes CASSQYDRESEQYF. The chain carries TRBV4-3 and TRBJ2-7, with TRBD1 identical over 7 bases. Germline V CDR1 and CDR2: LGHNA, YSLEER. The trim removed 3 bases at V and 6 bases at J, leaving 8 bases unmatched. This CDR3 contains 14 residues.

Here the CDR3 reads CASSQDGDTLSLRLQYSPLHF. As DNA, the CDR3 is TGTGCCAGCAGCCAAGATGGGGACACCTTAAGCCTCCGCTTACAGTATTCACCCCTCCACTTT. The J gene is TRBJ1-6, the V gene TRBV4-2; D possibly corresponds to TRBD1 (6 bases). CDR1 and CDR2 (germline): LGHNA, YNFKEQ. Between the trimmed V and J ends, which lost 0 bases and 8 bases, there was a span of 29 bases. This CDR3 has 21 residues.

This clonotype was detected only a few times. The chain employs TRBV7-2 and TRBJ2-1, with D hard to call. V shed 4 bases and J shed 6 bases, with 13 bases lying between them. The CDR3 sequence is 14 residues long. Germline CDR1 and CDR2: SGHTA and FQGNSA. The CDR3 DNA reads TGTGCCAGCAGCTCCACCCGACTGCCCAATGAGCAGTTCTTC. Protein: CASSSTRLPNEQFF. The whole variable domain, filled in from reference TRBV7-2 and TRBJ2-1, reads GAGVSQSPSNKVTEKGKDVELRCDPISGHTALYWYRQSLGQGLEFLIYFQGNSAPDKSGLPSDRFSAERTGGSVSTLTIQRTQQEDSAVYLCASSSTRLPNEQFFGPGTRLTVL.

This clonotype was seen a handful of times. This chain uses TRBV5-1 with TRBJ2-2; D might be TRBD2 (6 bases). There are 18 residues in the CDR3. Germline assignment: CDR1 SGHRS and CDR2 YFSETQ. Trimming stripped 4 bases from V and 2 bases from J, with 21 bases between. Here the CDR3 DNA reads TGCGCCAGCAGCCTCCGGAGTAGCGGCACACTAAACACCGGGGAGCTGTTTTTT. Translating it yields CASSLRSSGTLNTGELFF.

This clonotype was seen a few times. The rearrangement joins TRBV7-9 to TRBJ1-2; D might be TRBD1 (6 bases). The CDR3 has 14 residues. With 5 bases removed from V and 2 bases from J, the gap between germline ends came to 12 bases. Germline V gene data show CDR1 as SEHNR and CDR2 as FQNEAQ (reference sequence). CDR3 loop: CASSPQTGNYGYTF. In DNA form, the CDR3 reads TGTGCCAGCAGCCCGCAGACAGGAAACTATGGCTACACCTTC.

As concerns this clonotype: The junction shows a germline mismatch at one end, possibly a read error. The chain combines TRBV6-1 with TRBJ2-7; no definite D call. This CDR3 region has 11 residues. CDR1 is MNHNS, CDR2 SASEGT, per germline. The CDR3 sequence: CASNEPGPEYF. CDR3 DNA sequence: TGTGCCAGCAATGAACCCGGCCCGGAGTACTTC.

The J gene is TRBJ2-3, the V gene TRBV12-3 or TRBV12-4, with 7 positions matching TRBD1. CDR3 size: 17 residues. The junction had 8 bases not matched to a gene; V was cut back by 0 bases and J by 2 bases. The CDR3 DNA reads TGTGCCAGCAGTTTAGCCCTTACAGGGGATTACACAGATACGCAGTATTTT. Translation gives CASSLALTGDYTDTQYF.

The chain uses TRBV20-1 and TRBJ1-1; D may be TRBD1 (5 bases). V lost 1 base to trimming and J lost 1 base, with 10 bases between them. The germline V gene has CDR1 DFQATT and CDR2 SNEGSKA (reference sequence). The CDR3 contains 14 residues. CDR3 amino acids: CSARVPGANTEAFF. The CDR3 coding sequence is TGCAGTGCTAGAGTTCCCGGGGCGAACACTGAAGCTTTCTTT.

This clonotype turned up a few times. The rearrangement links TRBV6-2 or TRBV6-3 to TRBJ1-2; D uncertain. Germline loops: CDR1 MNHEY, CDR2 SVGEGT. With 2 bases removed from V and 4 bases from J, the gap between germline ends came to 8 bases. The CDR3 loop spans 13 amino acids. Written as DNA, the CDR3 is TGTGCCAGCAGTTACGCCGGCTCCTATGGCTACACCTTC. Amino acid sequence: CASSYAGSYGYTF.

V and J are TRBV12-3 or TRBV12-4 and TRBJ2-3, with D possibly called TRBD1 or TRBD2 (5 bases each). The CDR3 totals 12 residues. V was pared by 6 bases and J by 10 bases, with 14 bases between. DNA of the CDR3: TGTGCCAGCAGGGGGAAAAGAGGGGCGCAGTATTTT. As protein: CASRGKRGAQYF.

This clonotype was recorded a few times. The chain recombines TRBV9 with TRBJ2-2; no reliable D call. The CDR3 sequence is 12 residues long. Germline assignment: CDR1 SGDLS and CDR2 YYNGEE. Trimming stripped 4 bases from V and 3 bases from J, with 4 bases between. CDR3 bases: TGTGCCAGCAGCATAGACACCGGGGAGCTGTTTTTT. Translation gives CASSIDTGELFF.

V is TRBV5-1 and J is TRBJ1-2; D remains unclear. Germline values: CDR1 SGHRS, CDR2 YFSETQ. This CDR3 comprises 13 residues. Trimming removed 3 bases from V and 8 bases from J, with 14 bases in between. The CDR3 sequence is CASSSPTFGGYTF. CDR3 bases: TGCGCCAGCAGCTCGCCGACGTTTGGGGGCTACACCTTC.

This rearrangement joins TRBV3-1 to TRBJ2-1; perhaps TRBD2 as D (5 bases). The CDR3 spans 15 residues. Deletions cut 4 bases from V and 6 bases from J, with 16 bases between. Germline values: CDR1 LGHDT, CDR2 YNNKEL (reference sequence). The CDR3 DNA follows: TGTGCCAGCAGCCGCGGTCTAGGTGGGAGCAATGAGCAGTTCTTC. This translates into CASSRGLGGSNEQFF.

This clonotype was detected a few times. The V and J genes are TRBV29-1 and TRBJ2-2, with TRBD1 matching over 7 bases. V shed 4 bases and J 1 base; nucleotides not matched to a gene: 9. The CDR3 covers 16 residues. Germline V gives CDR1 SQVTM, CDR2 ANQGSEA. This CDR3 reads CSVALGGIGNTGELFF. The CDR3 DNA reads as TGCAGCGTTGCATTAGGGGGCATCGGGAACACCGGGGAGCTGTTTTTT.

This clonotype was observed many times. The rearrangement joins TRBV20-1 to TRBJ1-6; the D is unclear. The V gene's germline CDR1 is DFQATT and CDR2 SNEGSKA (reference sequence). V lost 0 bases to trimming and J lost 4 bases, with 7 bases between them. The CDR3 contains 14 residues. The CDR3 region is CSARDRHYNSPLHF. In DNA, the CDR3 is TGCAGTGCTAGAGATCGGCATTATAATTCACCCCTCCACTTT.

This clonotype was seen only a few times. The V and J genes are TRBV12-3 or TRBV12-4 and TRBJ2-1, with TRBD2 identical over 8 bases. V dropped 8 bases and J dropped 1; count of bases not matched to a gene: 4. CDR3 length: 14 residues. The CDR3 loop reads CASRSGGSYNEQFF. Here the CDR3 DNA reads TGTGCCAGCCGATCGGGGGGGTCCTACAATGAGCAGTTCTTC.

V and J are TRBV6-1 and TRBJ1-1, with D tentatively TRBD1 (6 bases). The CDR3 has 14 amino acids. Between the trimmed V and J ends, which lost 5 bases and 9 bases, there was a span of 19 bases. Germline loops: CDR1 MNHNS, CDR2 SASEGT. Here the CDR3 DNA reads TGTGCCAGCAGTCCCAACAGGGAGCCCCCTCAAGCTTTCTTT. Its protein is CASSPNREPPQAFF.

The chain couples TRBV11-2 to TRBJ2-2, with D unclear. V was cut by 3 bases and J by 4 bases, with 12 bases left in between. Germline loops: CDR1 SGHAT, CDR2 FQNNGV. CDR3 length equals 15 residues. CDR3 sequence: CASSFEYWPTGELFF. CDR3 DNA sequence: TGTGCCAGCAGCTTTGAGTACTGGCCCACCGGGGAGCTGTTTTTT.

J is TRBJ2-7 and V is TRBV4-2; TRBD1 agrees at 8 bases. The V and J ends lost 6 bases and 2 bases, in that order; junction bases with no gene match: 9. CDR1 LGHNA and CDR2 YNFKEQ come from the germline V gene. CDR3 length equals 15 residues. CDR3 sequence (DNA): TGTGCCAGCAGAGCCGAGGACAGGGCACCCTACGAGCAGTACTTC. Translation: CASRAEDRAPYEQYF.

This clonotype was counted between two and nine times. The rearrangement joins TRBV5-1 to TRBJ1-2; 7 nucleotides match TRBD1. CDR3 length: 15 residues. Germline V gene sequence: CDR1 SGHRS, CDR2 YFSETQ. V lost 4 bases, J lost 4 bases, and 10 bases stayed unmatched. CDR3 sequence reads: CASSPLLDRVYGYTF. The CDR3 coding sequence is TGCGCCAGCAGCCCCCTTCTAGACAGGGTCTATGGCTACACCTTC.

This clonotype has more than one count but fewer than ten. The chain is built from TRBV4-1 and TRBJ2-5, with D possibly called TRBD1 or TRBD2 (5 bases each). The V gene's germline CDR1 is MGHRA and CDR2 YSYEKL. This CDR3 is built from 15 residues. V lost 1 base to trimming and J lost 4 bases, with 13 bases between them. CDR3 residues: CASSQVLGDGETQYF. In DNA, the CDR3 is TGCGCCAGCAGCCAAGTTTTAGGGGACGGAGAGACCCAGTACTTC.

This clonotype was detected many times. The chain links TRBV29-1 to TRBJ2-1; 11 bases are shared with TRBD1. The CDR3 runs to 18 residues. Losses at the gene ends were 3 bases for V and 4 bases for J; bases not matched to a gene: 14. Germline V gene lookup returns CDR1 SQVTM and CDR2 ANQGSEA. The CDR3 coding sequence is TGCAGCGTTGACGGCGGACAGGGGGCTCTAGAAACTTACAATGAGCAGTTCTTC. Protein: CSVDGGQGALETYNEQFF.

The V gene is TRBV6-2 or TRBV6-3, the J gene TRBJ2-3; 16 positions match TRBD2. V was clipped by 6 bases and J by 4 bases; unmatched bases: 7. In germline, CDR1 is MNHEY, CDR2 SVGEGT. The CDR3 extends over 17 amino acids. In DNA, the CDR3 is TGTGCCAGCAGCTCGGGACTAGCGGGAGGGATGCCAGATACGCAGTATTTT. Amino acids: CASSSGLAGGMPDTQYF.

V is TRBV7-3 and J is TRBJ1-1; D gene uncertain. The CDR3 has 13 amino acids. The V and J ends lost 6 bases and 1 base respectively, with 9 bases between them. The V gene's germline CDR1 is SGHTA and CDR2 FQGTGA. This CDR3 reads CASRMSGNTEAFF. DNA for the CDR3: TGTGCCAGCAGAATGAGTGGGAACACTGAAGCTTTCTTT.

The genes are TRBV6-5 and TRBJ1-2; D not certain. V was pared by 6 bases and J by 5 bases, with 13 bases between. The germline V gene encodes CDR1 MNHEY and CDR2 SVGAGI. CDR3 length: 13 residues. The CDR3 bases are TGTGCCAGCAGATACGGATGGAGTTATGGCTACACCTTC. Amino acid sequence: CASRYGWSYGYTF.